These 28 T cell receptor beta chains came from one sample sequenced in a study of monozygotic twins with inflammatory bowel disease. TCRdb reanalyzed the 5' RACE reads, giving one entry per CDR3 protein sequence and no DNA. The sample holds nearly 450,000 distinct CDR3 sequences. The specimen was blood. All receptors derive from a human donor with ulcerative colitis or Crohn's disease, or a healthy co-twin of an affected twin (not recorded which).

This rearrangement joins TRBV28 to TRBJ2-5. In germline, CDR1 is MDHEN, CDR2 SYDVKM. The CDR3 consists of 14 residues. The CDR3 sequence is CASRRSYLQETQYF.

V usage is TRBV4-1 and J usage is TRBJ1-5. CDR3 size: 16 residues. Germline V lookup: CDR1 MGHRA, CDR2 YSYEKL. This CDR3 reads CASSQGAVKLDQPQHF.

This chain connects TRBV5-1 to TRBJ2-1; TCRdb names TRBD1, which stays unverified in the absence of DNA. The CDR3 spans 15 residues. CDR1 is SGHRS, CDR2 YFSETQ, per germline. The CDR3 loop reads CASSLVGQGAVEQFF.

The chain couples TRBV30 to TRBJ1-1. The CDR3 has 11 residues. Germline CDR1 reads GTSNPN; CDR2 reads SVGIG (reference sequence). CDR3 in amino acids: CAWISATEAFF. The full variable domain, with the rest looked up from reference TRBV30 and TRBJ1-1, is SQTIHQWPATLVQPVGSPLSLECTVEGTSNPNLYWYRQAAGRGLQLLFYSVGIGQISSEVPQNLSASRPQDRQFILSSKKLLLSDSGFYLCAWISATEAFFGQGTRLTVV.

The V gene is TRBV18, the J gene TRBJ1-1; without DNA, the TCRdb call of TRBD1 cannot be checked. The CDR3 extends over 14 amino acids. Looked up from germline, CDR1 is KGHSH and CDR2 is LQKENI. The CDR3 spells CASTPGQGITEAFF.

The gene calls are TRBV5-1 and TRBJ1-2. Germline lookup yields CDR1 SGHRS and CDR2 YFSETQ. This CDR3 has 12 residues. The CDR3 reads CASSLEGDGYTF.

The chain has TRBV20-1 and TRBJ2-2. CDR3 size: 13 residues. Looked up from germline, CDR1 is DFQATT and CDR2 is SNEGSKA (reference sequence). The CDR3 is CSARKTGTGELFF.

The chain links TRBV10-3 to TRBJ2-3. This CDR3 contains 16 residues. CDR1 is ENHRY and CDR2 is SYGVKD in the germline V gene. The CDR3 reads CAISESSNLKTDTQYF.

The rearrangement joins TRBV3-1 to TRBJ1-1; the D call of TRBD1 rests on TCRdb alone, since no DNA is present to check it. Germline CDR1 reads LGHDT; CDR2 reads YNNKEL (reference sequence). This CDR3 has 15 amino acids. The CDR3 protein is CASSRTGAYDTEAFF.

This sequence joins TRBV7-2 and TRBJ1-1; TCRdb's D call, TRBD1, is unchecked because there is no DNA. The CDR3 is 14 residues long. The germline V gene has CDR1 SGHTA and CDR2 FQGNSA. Here the CDR3 reads CASTIDRGWTEAFF.

Here the CDR3 reads CASSPLGGGRNPDTQYF. This sequence joins TRBV3-1 and TRBJ2-3; the TRBD2 assignment by TCRdb is unverifiable without DNA. The CDR3 runs 17 residues. CDR1 is LGHDT and CDR2 is YNNKEL in the germline V gene (reference sequence).

This chain connects TRBV5-1 to TRBJ2-2; the D call from TCRdb, TRBD2, cannot be confirmed without DNA. The CDR3 extends over 14 amino acids. The germline V gene encodes CDR1 SGHRS and CDR2 YFSETQ. The CDR3 sequence is CASGSGSNTGELFF. Based on the CDR3 plus reference TRBV5-1 and TRBJ2-2, the full variable domain is KAGVTQTPRYLIKTRGQQVTLSCSPISGHRSVSWYQQTPGQGLQFLFEYFSETQRNKGNFPGRFSGRQFSNSRSEMNVSTLELGDSALYLCASGSGSNTGELFFGEGSRLTVL.

The chain carries TRBV5-1 and TRBJ2-5; there is no DNA to check the TCRdb D call of TRBD2. Germline assignment: CDR1 SGHRS and CDR2 YFSETQ. The CDR3 covers 12 residues. The CDR3 loop reads CASSLGGPPHDF.

This sequence joins TRBV7-2 and TRBJ2-3; TCRdb's assignment of TRBD1 cannot be checked, as there is no DNA. Germline-derived CDR1 and CDR2 are SGHTA and FQGNSA. CDR3 length: 13 residues. The CDR3 region is CASSTDRADTQYF.

The CDR3: CASSLDAEQFF. The chain joins TRBV7-8 to TRBJ2-1. Looked up from germline, CDR1 is SGHVS and CDR2 is FQNEAQ. The CDR3 loop spans 11 amino acids.

This sequence joins TRBV5-1 and TRBJ1-4. Looked up from germline, CDR1 is SGHRS and CDR2 is YFSETQ. The CDR3 loop spans 14 amino acids. CDR3 sequence reads: CASSRGGQNEKLFF.

The chain joins TRBV24-1 to TRBJ2-2; TCRdb's D call, TRBD1, is unchecked because there is no DNA. Germline loops: CDR1 KGHDR, CDR2 SFDVKD. CDR3 size: 15 residues. The CDR3 protein is CATSPGTGLFGELFF.

The chain couples TRBV12-3 or TRBV12-4 to TRBJ2-1; TCRdb names TRBD2, which stays unverified in the absence of DNA. The CDR3 runs to 16 residues. The CDR3 is CASSPETSGVLDEQFF.

The chain couples TRBV4-3 to TRBJ2-5; lacking DNA, the TRBD1 call made by TCRdb goes unchecked. Germline V lookup: CDR1 LGHNA, CDR2 YSLEER. The length of the CDR3 is 17 residues. The CDR3 loop is CASSQAWGTGSQETQYF.

The chain joins TRBV24-1 to TRBJ2-1; the TCRdb call, TRBD2, lacks DNA for checking. The CDR3 has 21 residues. Germline assignment: CDR1 KGHDR and CDR2 SFDVKD. CDR3 sequence reads: CATSDSETGQTKLADNNEQFF.

V and J are TRBV4-3 and TRBJ2-5. Germline values: CDR1 LGHNA, CDR2 YSLEER. CDR3 length: 13 amino acids. The CDR3 loop reads CASSQLYGETQYF.

V and J are TRBV5-6 and TRBJ2-1; lacking DNA, the TRBD2 call made by TCRdb goes unchecked. The CDR3 consists of 18 residues. The germline gives CDR1 SGHDT, CDR2 YYEEEE. CDR3 loop: CASSFIVARLSSYNEQFF.

V usage is TRBV18 and J usage is TRBJ1-2. CDR3 length equals 13 residues. CDR1 and CDR2 from the germline V gene are KGHSH and LQKENI. The CDR3: CASSPQRLEGYTF. Complete variable domain (other parts from reference TRBV18 and TRBJ1-2): NAGVMQNPRHLVRRRGQEARLRCSPMKGHSHVYWYRQLPEEGLKFMVYLQKENIIDESGMPKERFSAEFPKEGPSILRIQQVVRGDSAAYFCASSPQRLEGYTFGSGTRLTVV.

V usage is TRBV4-3 and J usage is TRBJ2-7. Germline V gene sequence: CDR1 LGHNA, CDR2 YSLEER. The CDR3 loop spans 14 amino acids. CDR3 sequence reads: CASSLGLFSVEQYF.

The gene calls are TRBV4-2 and TRBJ2-2; TCRdb lists TRBD1, though no DNA is available to test this call. Germline loops: CDR1 LGHNA, CDR2 YNFKEQ. CDR3 length: 15 residues. This CDR3 reads CASSHGQGWSGELFF.

The gene calls are TRBV5-5 and TRBJ2-7. Per the germline V gene, CDR1 is SGHKS and CDR2 is YYEKEE (reference sequence). The CDR3 is 14 amino acids. The CDR3 here is CASSLKGSSYEQYF.

The V call is TRBV12-3 or TRBV12-4, the J call TRBJ2-1; TCRdb's D gene call, TRBD1, goes unchecked for lack of DNA. The CDR3 is 13 amino acids. This CDR3 reads CASKIRGSNEQFF.

This sequence joins TRBV29-1 and TRBJ1-2. Germline loops: CDR1 SQVTM, CDR2 ANQGSEA. CDR3 size: 12 residues. CDR3 amino acids: CSVEDLADGYTF.